Described below is a single TCR beta chain sequence and its context. Its antigen is undetermined. These data originate in a study of blood T cells in healthy people across ages. Study-wide background: In model experiments, template switching was able to capture about one barcoded beta molecule for every two T cells that were present. General study results and limits: Relative to aged donors, long-lived donors carried more naive CD4+ cells and displayed higher diversity.

This CDR3 contains 13 residues. Trimming took off 5 bases at V and 5 bases at J, with 13 bases between the two ends. CDR1 DFQATT and CDR2 SNEGSKA come from the germline V gene (reference sequence). For the second PCR, which ran for 7 to 11 cycles, a sample-barcoded 5' primer and a J-beta primer mix were used. TCRdb used MiXCR to reprocess the 5' RACE reads, holding one entry per CDR3 protein. Altogether approximately 670,000 distinct CDR3 sequences are present, less than 45% being singletons, with the ten largest covering around 30%. The chain combines TRBV20-1 with TRBJ2-1; D might be TRBD1 (6 bases). Sequences were obtained from blood. The clonotype was recovered from a man at least 80 years old in good health. CDR3 sequence reads: CSALNRVDNEQFF. As DNA, the CDR3 is TGCAGTGCTTTAAACAGGGTTGACAATGAGCAGTTCTTC.